The next 11 T cell receptor beta chains were all read from a single sample in a study of T cells in Graves' hyperthyroidism and ophthalmopathy. RNA transcripts provided the source from which TCR beta CDR3 regions were amplified. TCR CDR3 regions were first amplified by RT-PCR with HTBI primers. MiXCR was run by TCRdb on the multiplex PCR reads, yielding one entry per CDR3 protein. This table holds some 800,000 distinct CDR3 sequences, about two fifths found once. The sample comprised blood. Receptor source: a man younger than 35 with Graves' hyperthyroidism.

In this sample, this clonotype turned up many times. The V gene is TRBV15, the J gene TRBJ2-5; D gene uncertain. This CDR3 is 14 amino acids long. With 1 base removed from V and 2 bases from J, the gap between germline ends came to 8 bases. CDR1 and CDR2 (germline): LNHNV, YYDKDF (reference sequence). In DNA form, the CDR3 reads TGTGCCACCAGCAGAGTTTCCCCACAAGAGACCCAGTACTTC. Encoded protein: CATSRVSPQETQYF.

The chain joins TRBV12-3 or TRBV12-4 to TRBJ1-4; 8 bases are shared with TRBD1. CDR3 size: 14 residues. Trimming removed 6 bases from V and 6 bases from J; junction bases left unmatched: 6. The CDR3 reads CASRAQGAYEKLFF. The CDR3 DNA reads TGTGCCAGCAGGGCTCAGGGGGCGTATGAAAAACTGTTTTTT.

Concerning this clonotype: One base away lies a much larger clone, so this may be a sequencing read error. The chain uses TRBV10-3 and TRBJ2-5; D is possibly TRBD2 (6 bases). The CDR3 is made up of 17 amino acids. The V gene's germline CDR1 is ENHRY and CDR2 SYGVKD. The CDR3, as DNA: TGTGCCAGCAGTGAGTCAGGTAGCGGAACCCCCGGGGAGACCCAGTACTTC. Encoded protein: CASSESGSGTPGETQYF.

The chain combines TRBV2 with TRBJ1-3; D remains unclear. The V end lost 5 bases, the J end lost 0 bases, and 14 bases lay between the germline ends. Germline-derived CDR1 and CDR2 are SNHLY and FYNNEI. This CDR3 is built from 16 residues. The CDR3: CASSYGVVDSGNTIYF. CDR3 coding DNA: TGTGCCAGCAGTTACGGTGTCGTGGACTCTGGAAACACCATATATTTT.

This clonotype was detected many times. V and J are TRBV7-8 and TRBJ1-1; D might be TRBD1 (5 bases). Per the germline V gene, CDR1 is SGHVS and CDR2 is FQNEAQ. This CDR3 comprises 13 residues. V was trimmed by 5 bases and J by 3 bases, leaving 10 bases between them. The CDR3, as DNA: TGTGCCAGCAGCAAAAGACAGTACACTGAAGCTTTCTTT. Its protein product is CASSKRQYTEAFF.

This clonotype appeared a few times. The genes are TRBV7-2 and TRBJ2-2; no reliable D call. Germline V gene lookup returns CDR1 SGHTA and CDR2 FQGNSA. Trimming took off 8 bases at V and 4 bases at J, with 11 bases between the two ends. This CDR3 region has 13 residues. The CDR3 reads CASEMLSTGELFF. The CDR3, as DNA: TGTGCCAGCGAAATGTTGTCCACCGGGGAGCTGTTTTTT.

Ten or more counts support this clonotype. A junction end diverges from the germline sequence, so it may reflect a read error. The chain is built from TRBV7-6 and TRBJ2-5; D remains unclear. Germline CDR1 reads SGHVS; CDR2 reads FNYEAQ. This CDR3 is 14 amino acids long. In DNA form, the CDR3 reads TGTGCTAGCAGCTTATCGCCCAGCGATAAGACCCAGTACTTC. This sequence encodes CASSLSPSDKTQYF.

The sample holds a few counts of this clonotype. The gene calls are TRBV4-1 and TRBJ1-1, with D perhaps TRBD1 (5 bases). Trimming left V 1 base short and J 11 bases short, with 8 bases between. CDR1 and CDR2 (germline): MGHRA, YSYEKL. This CDR3 has 11 amino acids. The CDR3 nucleotides are TGCGCCAGCAGCCAAGGGGGCCTCGCTTTCTTT. Its protein is CASSQGGLAFF.

The CDR3 nucleotides are TGTGCCAGCTTTACCCCGGGACAGGGGGACACTGAAGCTTTCTTT. Translated: CASFTPGQGDTEAFF. The V and J genes are TRBV10-3 and TRBJ1-1; the match to TRBD1 covers 11 bases. Germline CDR1 ENHRY, CDR2 SYGVKD. The CDR3 extends over 15 amino acids. The ends lost 10 bases at V and 3 bases at J; junction bases unmatched: 10.

As for this clonotype: A single base separates this from a much larger clone, so it may be a read error. The J gene is TRBJ2-7, the V gene TRBV10-3, with TRBD1 matching over 7 bases. Germline V gives CDR1 ENHRY, CDR2 SYGVKD. This CDR3 is built from 12 residues. The CDR3 sequence: CAVSWDSYEQYF. CDR3 nucleotides: TGTGCCGTCAGCTGGGACAGCTACGAGCAGTACTTC.

Here the CDR3 reads CASRFSSGSLAGELFF. CDR3 DNA sequence: TGCGCCAGCAGATTCTCTAGCGGGAGTTTGGCCGGGGAGCTGTTTTTT. The chain carries TRBV5-1 and TRBJ2-2; 10 nucleotides line up with TRBD2. Trimming at V came to 5 bases and at J to 6 bases, leaving 10 bases not matched to a gene. The CDR3 spans 16 residues. The germline CDR1 and CDR2 sequences are SGHRS and YFSETQ.